Below are 21 T cell receptor beta chains sequenced from a single sample in a study of cytomegalovirus exposure and HLA in healthy donors. The PCR had 60 Vbeta and 13 Jbeta primers. Clones were sequenced by immunoSEQ multiplex PCR, and TCRdb holds only the in-frame ones, with some missing. The sample consists of some 110,000 clones, 77% of them appearing once. The sample was PBMCs. All receptors come from a woman aged 35 to 49 in good health and CMV-seropositive.

This clone was detected once. CDR3 residues: CASSGTSGNSYEQYF. DNA for the CDR3: TGTGCCAGCAGTGGGACTAGCGGGAACTCCTACGAGCAGTACTTC. The rearrangement joins TRBV2 to TRBJ2-7; 12 bases map to TRBD2. With 4 bases clipped from V and 0 bases from J, the junction kept 1 base outside the gene matches. The CDR3 length is 15 residues. Germline V gene data show CDR1 as SNHLY and CDR2 as FYNNEI.

The chain joins TRBV5-1 to TRBJ1-2; 8 bases match TRBD1. The germline CDR1 and CDR2 sequences are SGHRS and YFSETQ. J gave up 6 bases and V 3 bases, and 4 bases lay outside the gene matches. The CDR3 extends over 13 amino acids. CDR3 bases: TGCGCCAGCAGCTCACAGGGGGAACATGGCTACACCTTC. Amino acids: CASSSQGEHGYTF.

The chain is built from TRBV25-1 and TRBJ2-5, with a weak D call TRBD1 (5 bases). Germline V lookup: CDR1 MGHDK, CDR2 SYGVNS. V shed 0 bases and J shed 2 bases, with 13 bases lying between them. This CDR3 comprises 16 residues. CDR3 coding DNA: TGTGCCAGCAGTGAATATAAGGGGAAAATTCAAGAGACCCAGTACTTC. The encoded protein is CASSEYKGKIQETQYF.

The V and J genes are TRBV28 and TRBJ1-5; 8 positions match TRBD1. With 1 base clipped from V and 0 bases from J, the junction kept 5 bases outside the gene matches. Germline lookup yields CDR1 MDHEN and CDR2 SYDVKM. The CDR3 totals 17 residues. The CDR3: CASSLSRQGFSNQPQHF. In DNA, the CDR3 is TGTGCCAGCAGTTTATCTCGACAGGGGTTTAGCAATCAGCCCCAGCATTTT.

The rearrangement joins TRBV9 to TRBJ2-1; TRBD2 aligns across 8 bases. Germline V gene lookup returns CDR1 SGDLS and CDR2 YYNGEE. This CDR3 is 15 amino acids long. With V trimmed by 6 bases and J by 0 bases, 5 bases remained unmatched. The CDR3 sequence: CASTAGGDSYNEQFF. The DNA of the CDR3 is TGTGCCAGCACCGCCGGGGGGGACTCCTACAATGAGCAGTTCTTC. Looking up the rest from reference TRBV9 and TRBJ2-1 gives the full variable domain: DSGVTQTPKHLITATGQRVTLRCSPRSGDLSVYWYQQSLDQGLQFLIQYYNGEERAKGNILERFSAQQFPDLHSELNLSSLELGDSALYFCASTAGGDSYNEQFFGPGTRLTVL.

This clone was found a few times. The rearrangement uses TRBV18 and TRBJ2-7, with D possibly TRBD2 on 5 matching bases. CDR3 size: 14 residues. Trimming removed 3 bases from V and 4 bases from J, with 13 bases in between. Germline V lookup: CDR1 KGHSH, CDR2 LQKENI. In DNA, the CDR3 is TGTGCCAGCTCACCTGGATTCTCGGGGTACGAGCAGTACTTC. It codes for CASSPGFSGYEQYF.

This chain connects TRBV2 to TRBJ2-5, with unresolved D. The CDR3 sequence is 10 residues long. Germline CDR1 reads SNHLY; CDR2 reads FYNNEI. The chain's CDR3 is CAVGRETQYF. In DNA form, the CDR3 reads TGTGCGGTCGGTCGAGAGACCCAGTACTTC.

The chain links TRBV6-5 to TRBJ2-7; the D is unclear. The V and J ends lost 1 base and 0 bases respectively, with 10 bases between them. Germline assignment: CDR1 MNHEY and CDR2 SVGAGI. This CDR3 has 15 amino acids. CDR3 DNA sequence: TGTGCCAGCAGTTACTACTCAGGCAGCTCCTACGAGCAGTACTTC. It encodes CASSYYSGSSYEQYF.

This sequence joins TRBV10-3 and TRBJ2-3, with TRBD2 matching 10 bases. Germline-derived CDR1 and CDR2 are ENHRY and SYGVKD. This CDR3 contains 17 residues. V shed 2 bases and J 6 bases; nucleotides not matched to a gene: 11. The CDR3 reads CAISEPRTSGLRDTQYF. In DNA, the CDR3 is TGTGCCATCAGTGAGCCTAGGACTAGCGGCCTACGGGATACGCAGTATTTT.

In the case of this clone: The germline gene is not matched at one end of the junction; a read error may be the cause. V usage is TRBV7-9 and J usage is TRBJ2-7; 11 nucleotides align to TRBD1. This CDR3 is 15 amino acids long. Germline loops: CDR1 SEHNR, CDR2 FQNEAQ (reference sequence). The chain's CDR3 is CSSSLRTGGGYEQYF. As DNA, the CDR3 is TGTTCCAGCAGCCTAAGGACAGGGGGCGGTTACGAGCAGTACTTC.

The genes are TRBV6-5 and TRBJ1-2, with D maybe TRBD1 (6 bases). V shed 7 bases and J shed 4 bases, with 13 bases lying between them. This CDR3 has 13 residues. Looked up from germline, CDR1 is MNHEY and CDR2 is SVGAGI. The chain's CDR3 is CASTDSRLYGYTF. DNA for the CDR3: TGTGCCAGCACGGACAGTCGCCTCTATGGCTACACCTTC.

The rearrangement links TRBV19 to TRBJ2-1; 9 nucleotides match TRBD2. From germline, CDR1 is LNHDA and CDR2 SQIVND (reference sequence). Trimming took 7 bases from V and 11 from J; bases not matched to a gene: 15. This CDR3 has 15 residues. CDR3 sequence (DNA): TGTGCCAGTACTCCCCAGGCAGTAGCGGGAGTGAAGCAGTTCTTC. Protein: CASTPQAVAGVKQFF.

As DNA, the CDR3 is TGTGCCAGCAGCCAAGAAAGAGTAGGGGAGCTGTTTTTT. Residues: CASSQERVGELFF. This rearrangement joins TRBV4-2 to TRBJ2-2; D remains unclear. From germline, CDR1 is LGHNA and CDR2 YNFKEQ. The CDR3 is made up of 13 amino acids. Trimming pared 0 bases from V and 8 bases from J, leaving 7 bases between.

The chain combines TRBV14 with TRBJ2-5, with TRBD2 matching over 7 bases. CDR1 is SGHDN and CDR2 is FVKESK in the germline V gene. Trimming took 4 bases from V and 10 from J; bases not matched to a gene: 9. This CDR3 has 13 residues. CDR3 DNA sequence: TGTGCCAGCAGCCGGACGGGAGGTGGGGTCCAGTACTTC. Amino acid sequence: CASSRTGGGVQYF.

The chain has TRBV2 and TRBJ2-7; D unresolved. In germline, CDR1 is SNHLY, CDR2 FYNNEI. CDR3 length: 12 amino acids. Between the trimmed V and J ends, which lost 3 bases and 3 bases, there was a span of 6 bases. The DNA of the CDR3 is TGTGCCAGCAGTGAGAGTAGCTACGAGCAGTACTTC. Amino acid sequence: CASSESSYEQYF.

The chain recombines TRBV2 with TRBJ1-5, with D perhaps matching TRBD1 (6 bases). Trimming cost V 6 bases and J 2 bases, with 17 bases left between them. The CDR3 runs 16 residues. Germline V gene data show CDR1 as SNHLY and CDR2 as FYNNEI. CDR3 region: CASREGGGGGNQPQHF. In DNA form, the CDR3 reads TGTGCCAGCAGAGAGGGGGGAGGGGGTGGCAATCAGCCCCAGCATTTT.

This clone was counted a few times. This chain links TRBV28 with TRBJ1-2, with 9 bases that match TRBD1. Germline CDR1 reads MDHEN; CDR2 reads SYDVKM. This CDR3 has 14 residues. J was trimmed by 5 bases and V by 5 bases; bases with no gene match: 6. The CDR3 DNA is TGTGCCAGCAGTCCGGGACAGGGCCCTTATGGCTACACCTTC. Encoded protein: CASSPGQGPYGYTF.

The gene calls are TRBV4-1 and TRBJ1-5, with D uncertain. V was pared by 4 bases and J by 1 base, with 5 bases between. Germline lookup yields CDR1 MGHRA and CDR2 YSYEKL. The CDR3 consists of 13 residues. The CDR3 coding sequence is TGCGCCAGCAGCCTACAGAGCAATCAGCCCCAGCATTTT. Amino acids: CASSLQSNQPQHF.

This clone was counted a few times. The rearrangement joins TRBV4-1 to TRBJ1-1; D is uncertain. Germline assignment: CDR1 MGHRA and CDR2 YSYEKL. The germline V and J ends were trimmed by 4 bases and 4 bases, with 13 bases remaining between them. This CDR3 contains 14 residues. The CDR3: CASSPTSRGTEAFF. Here the CDR3 DNA reads TGCGCCAGCAGCCCCACCAGCCGAGGCACTGAAGCTTTCTTT.

This clone was observed a handful of times. This chain connects TRBV30 to TRBJ1-5; 7 nucleotides line up with TRBD1. Germline V gene data show CDR1 as GTSNPN and CDR2 as SVGIG (reference sequence). The CDR3 extends over 13 amino acids. J lost 7 bases, V lost 1 base, and 4 bases had no gene match. The CDR3 region has the DNA TGTGCCTGGAGTGGGACAGGTCGACAGCCCCAGCATTTT. This encodes CAWSGTGRQPQHF.

J is TRBJ2-7 and V is TRBV2, with 7 bases identical to TRBD1. The CDR3 runs 13 residues. V was pared by 6 bases and J by 4 bases, with 6 bases of the junction left unmatched. Germline assignment: CDR1 SNHLY and CDR2 FYNNEI. CDR3 sequence: CASRWDREYEQYF. The CDR3 DNA reads TGTGCCAGCAGATGGGACAGAGAATACGAGCAGTACTTC. The whole variable domain, remainder taken from reference TRBV2 and TRBJ2-7, is EPEVTQTPSHQVTQMGQEVILRCVPISNHLYFYWYRQILGQKVEFLVSFYNNEISEKSEIFDDQFSVERPDGSNFTLKIRSTKLEDSAMYFCASRWDREYEQYFGPGTRLTVT.